This T cell receptor (beta chain) was sequenced in a study of blood T cell repertoires in COVID-19 (dated by TCRdb to the early 2020s). Study-level background: The collaborator samples originated in the United States, Italy and Spain and spanned the acute and convalescent phases of COVID-19. The material from the prospective study consisted of cDNA or gDNA derived from T cells, B-cell-depleted T cells, or PBMCs. Deeply sampled blood TCRbeta repertoires from subjects exposed to, actively infected with, or recovered from COVID-19 were included in the dataset. The repertoires were released in a freely available public database intended as a resource for research on the immune response to SARS-CoV-2. Samples were obtained from the ongoing ImmuneRACE study (first 160 participants) and from about 1,300 subjects provided by 6 global collaborators. Sample metadata almost always included a de-identified subject ID, COVID-19 status, age in years and sex. HLA class I and class II types, where available, came from metadata supplied by the sample provider rather than from assay-based typing.

Broad study findings and their caveats: The amount of clinical and demographic metadata varied by source and participant and was provided uncurated.

TCRbeta CDR3 regions were amplified from genomic DNA by means of the immunoSEQ Assay, a bias-controlled multiplex PCR. The study's own analysis went as follows. Nucleated cell counts per sample were estimated from amplification of reference gene primers within the assay. Sequence reads were collapsed and filtered to measure the absolute abundance of every unique TCRbeta CDR3 rearrangement. For each sample, productive Simpson clonality was calculated as the square root of Simpson's diversity index across productive rearrangements. TCRdb re-hosts the immuneACCESS table, in-frame sequences only. Its copies lack some clones; in the studies checked, an unresolved V gene accounts for under half of them, and the cause for the rest is not known. The V and J calls and clone size are taken from that table; D and trimming were inferred from the DNA. This sample comprises 95,000 to 150,000 clones, about 80% of them detected only once. Of the sample, 3.8% is held by the ten largest clones.

CDR1 and CDR2 are drawn from the germline V gene: SGHNT, YENEEA. Counted from cysteine to phenylalanine, this CDR3 has 17 amino acids. Only the CDR3 DNA is retained, 51 bases long and in frame from the first base. Trimming leaves V shorter by 4 bases and J shorter by 7 bases, with the junction holding 9 bases beyond the gene matches. Whole blood was collected in K2EDTA tubes by collaborating institutions according to the institutions' own protocols. For TCRbeta analysis, collaborators shipped samples in one of three forms: frozen whole blood, isolated PBMCs, or DNA extracted from either of those sample types. Notes on this clone: It has no known antigen specificity. Base qualities are not provided; no much larger clone lies one nucleotide away.

This clonotype originated in a woman between 45 and 65 years old with acute or convalescent COVID-19. Input material: peripheral blood. In this chain, TRBV11-3 is recombined with TRBJ2-1, with 14 bases in between that match TRBD2. The CDR3 has the sequence CASSSRRLAGGWNEQFF. The DNA reads as follows: TGTGCCAGCAGCTCTAGGCGACTAGCGGGAGGGTGGAATGAGCAGTTCTTC.